A single sample gave rise to the 25 T cell receptor beta chains below, sequenced in a study of T cell responses to AZD1222 COVID-19 vaccine. TCRdb's copy holds only in-frame clones and misses some; the assay was immunoSEQ multiplex PCR. Among 130,000 to 150,000 clones, around four fifths were seen once, and the ten largest hold roughly 4%. Here the sequenced sample was peripheral blood, taken on day 0 of MenACWY control vaccination. The receptor source for this set is an adult in good health.

This clone has more than one count but fewer than ten. The chain carries TRBV19 and TRBJ2-5, with D possibly matching TRBD2 (6 bases). CDR1 LNHDA and CDR2 SQIVND come from the germline V gene (reference sequence). V dropped 2 bases and J dropped 7 bases, with 17 bases sitting between them. The CDR3 contains 15 residues. CDR3 DNA sequence: TGTGCCAGTAGTATACAGCGGGCAGACCGTGGGACCCAGTACTTC. Encoded protein: CASSIQRADRGTQYF.

This chain uses TRBV28 with TRBJ1-2; 9 bases agree with TRBD1. Germline V gene data show CDR1 as MDHEN and CDR2 as SYDVKM. The CDR3 consists of 15 residues. V gave up 6 bases and J gave up 6 bases; unmatched junction bases: 11. The CDR3 region is CASRDSGTGRNGYTF. For the CDR3, the DNA is TGTGCCAGCAGAGACTCCGGGACAGGGAGAAATGGCTACACCTTC.

This clone has just one count. This sequence joins TRBV7-9 and TRBJ1-1; the D is unclear. There are 13 residues in the CDR3. Trimming pared 2 bases from V and 0 bases from J, leaving 4 bases between. CDR1 is SEHNR and CDR2 is FQNEAQ in the germline V gene (reference sequence). CDR3 sequence reads: CASSLMMNTEAFF. The CDR3 DNA reads as TGTGCCAGCAGCTTAATGATGAACACTGAAGCTTTCTTT. Filled out from reference TRBV7-9 and TRBJ1-1, the complete variable domain reads DTGVSQNPRHKITKRGQNVTFRCDPISEHNRLYWYRQTLGQGPEFLTYFQNEAQLEKSRLLSDRFSAERPKGSFSTLEIQRTEQGDSAMYLCASSLMMNTEAFFGQGTRLTVV.

The V call is TRBV5-3, the J call TRBJ1-5, with 9 bases aligning to TRBD1. TRBV5-3 is an ORF, with its function uncertain. Unmatched junction bases numbered 11, after V lost 6 bases and J lost 7 bases. The CDR3 is 15 residues long. This CDR3 reads CARMWRTGVDQPQHF. The CDR3 nucleotides read TGTGCCAGAATGTGGCGGACAGGGGTCGACCAGCCCCAGCATTTT.

The rearrangement joins TRBV19 to TRBJ1-3; maybe TRBD1 (6 bases). The ends were cut back, 7 bases at V and 0 bases at J, with 16 bases in the middle. The V gene's germline CDR1 is LNHDA and CDR2 SQIVND (reference sequence). This CDR3 contains 16 residues. The CDR3 DNA sequence: TGTGCCAGTATCGGGCGCAGGGGTTCCTCTGGAAACACCATATATTTT. As protein: CASIGRRGSSGNTIYF.

V gene TRBV5-4 combines with J gene TRBJ1-1, with TRBD1 matching over 10 bases. CDR3 length equals 13 residues. V lost 5 bases, J lost 13 bases, and 11 bases stayed unmatched. CDR1 is SGHNT, CDR2 YYREEE, per germline (reference sequence). The CDR3 DNA reads TGTGCCAGCAGATCCGGGACAGGGGTTCGGGATTTCTTT. Translation: CASRSGTGVRDFF.

The chain employs TRBV5-4 and TRBJ2-2; 7 bases agree with TRBD1. Germline trimming cut 5 bases from V and 3 bases from J; bases unmatched to any gene: 7. CDR3 length: 15 amino acids. The germline CDR1 and CDR2 sequences are SGHNT and YYREEE (reference sequence). CDR3 sequence reads: CASSSGTEYTGELFF. For the CDR3, the DNA is TGTGCCAGCAGTTCCGGGACAGAGTACACCGGGGAGCTGTTTTTT.

The V call is TRBV6-2 or TRBV6-3, the J call TRBJ1-4, with a possible D match to TRBD1 (5 bases). Germline-derived CDR1 and CDR2 are MNHEY and SVGEGT. CDR3 length equals 14 residues. Trimming pared 2 bases from V and 8 bases from J, leaving 12 bases between. The CDR3 nucleotides read TGTGCCAGCAGTTACGGGCAGGGCGGAGAAAAACTGTTTTTT. It specifies CASSYGQGGEKLFF.

V gene TRBV10-2 combines with J gene TRBJ1-1, with D maybe TRBD1 (5 bases). The length of the CDR3 is 14 residues. CDR1 and CDR2 (germline): WSHSY, SAAADI. V shed 2 bases and J shed 6 bases, with 13 bases lying between them. The CDR3 DNA reads as TGCGCCAGCAGTGAGCAGGGTCGTAGGGCTGAAGCTTTCTTT. Protein: CASSEQGRRAEAFF.

This rearrangement joins TRBV6-6 to TRBJ2-6, with D hard to call. V lost 2 bases, J lost 1 base, and 6 bases lay in between. The CDR3 has 15 residues. The germline V gene encodes CDR1 MNHNY and CDR2 SVGAGI (reference sequence). The CDR3 sequence: CASSYVGSGANVLTF. The CDR3 bases are TGTGCCAGCAGTTACGTAGGGTCTGGGGCCAACGTCCTGACTTTC.

V is TRBV2 and J is TRBJ1-6; 10 bases align to TRBD1. CDR3 size: 14 residues. Germline V gene sequence: CDR1 SNHLY, CDR2 FYNNEI. Trimming removed 8 bases from V and 7 bases from J; junction bases left unmatched: 5. DNA of the CDR3: TGTGCCAGCCGCCGGGACAGGGGCAATTCACCCCTCCACTTT. It yields the protein CASRRDRGNSPLHF.

The CDR3 sequence is CASSEDAGWEGEQYF. In nucleotides, the CDR3 is TGTGCCAGCAGTGAAGACGCAGGGTGGGAGGGCGAGCAGTACTTC. The chain recombines TRBV2 with TRBJ2-7; 7 bases are a match to TRBD2. CDR1 is SNHLY and CDR2 is FYNNEI in the germline V gene. The CDR3 covers 15 residues. The trim removed 1 base at V and 6 bases at J, leaving 9 bases unmatched.

V gene TRBV5-6 combines with J gene TRBJ2-7; 8 bases align to TRBD1. V dropped 5 bases and J dropped 11; count of bases not matched to a gene: 15. The CDR3 runs 14 residues. Germline V gives CDR1 SGHDT, CDR2 YYEEEE. DNA for the CDR3: TGTGCCAGCAGGACCTACAGGGGGGTCACTGTGGAGTACTTC. This encodes CASRTYRGVTVEYF.

This clone was counted once. The V gene is TRBV6-5, the J gene TRBJ1-1; tentatively, D is TRBD1 (5 bases). In germline, CDR1 is MNHEY, CDR2 SVGAGI. CDR3 length: 13 amino acids. V was clipped by 6 bases and J by 11 bases, with 19 bases between them. CDR3 in amino acids: CASSYRDGRGAFF. CDR3 DNA sequence: TGTGCCAGCAGCTACCGGGACGGACGGGGGGCTTTCTTT.

This clone was counted a single time. The gene calls are TRBV5-4 and TRBJ2-3; D is possibly TRBD2 (6 bases). The ends were cut back, 3 bases at V and 4 bases at J, with 21 bases in the middle. The CDR3 is 17 amino acids. Germline V gene sequence: CDR1 SGHNT, CDR2 YYREEE (reference sequence). CDR3 amino acids: CASSSALRGLLSDTQYF. In nucleotides, the CDR3 is TGTGCCAGCAGCTCCGCGCTGCGGGGCCTTTTGTCAGATACGCAGTATTTT.

This sequence joins TRBV7-9 and TRBJ1-4; TRBD1 is a possible D gene (5 bases). The CDR3 runs to 15 residues. The germline V gene encodes CDR1 SEHNR and CDR2 FQNEAQ (reference sequence). Trimming removed 5 bases from V and 3 bases from J, with 13 bases in between. The CDR3 region is CASSPGRGPNEKLFF. In DNA, the CDR3 is TGTGCCAGCAGCCCGGGACGGGGACCTAATGAAAAACTGTTTTTT.

In DNA form, the CDR3 reads TGTGCCAGCAGCCAAGGGATTGATGAGCAGTTCTTC. It is translated as CASSQGIDEQFF. V usage is TRBV3-1 (or the pseudogene TRBV3-2) and J usage is TRBJ2-1; no firm D call. The germline V gene encodes CDR1 LGHDT and CDR2 YNNKEL (reference sequence). The germline V and J ends were trimmed by 1 base and 8 bases, with 6 bases remaining between them. The CDR3 is 12 residues long.

This chain connects TRBV5-5 to TRBJ1-1, with D hard to call. The CDR3 is 15 residues long. V lost 0 bases and J lost 7, with 16 bases in between. The germline gives CDR1 SGHKS, CDR2 YYEKEE (reference sequence). The chain's CDR3 is CASSLGTTLSVEAFF. The CDR3 nucleotides are TGTGCCAGCAGCTTGGGGACCACACTTTCGGTTGAAGCTTTCTTT. The whole variable domain, remainder taken from reference TRBV5-5 and TRBJ1-1, is DAGVTQSPTHLIKTRGQQVTLRCSPISGHKSVSWYQQVLGQGPQFIFQYYEKEERGRGNFPDRFSARQFPNYSSELNVNALLLGDSALYLCASSLGTTLSVEAFFGQGTRLTVV.

This rearrangement joins TRBV4-2 to TRBJ1-6, with D perhaps matching TRBD1 (5 bases). From germline, CDR1 is LGHNA and CDR2 YNFKEQ. The CDR3 length is 14 residues. The V and J ends lost 1 base and 8 bases respectively, with 9 bases between them. The CDR3 sequence: CASSQALGDSPLHF. CDR3 in DNA: TGTGCCAGCAGCCAAGCTTTGGGGGATTCACCCCTCCACTTT.

The rearrangement uses TRBV6-2 or TRBV6-3 and TRBJ1-5; D gene uncertain. From germline, CDR1 is MNHEY and CDR2 SVGEGT. Trimming shortened V by 2 bases and J by 0 bases, and 26 bases separated the two germline ends. This CDR3 region has 21 residues. The DNA for the CDR3 is TGTGCCAGCAGTTACAGGCTCGGCCAAGCGGCCACCCCTTATAGCAATCAGCCCCAGCATTTT. Its protein is CASSYRLGQAATPYSNQPQHF.

V usage is TRBV5-1 and J usage is TRBJ2-6, with D hard to call. V dropped 3 bases and J dropped 4 bases, with 5 bases sitting between them. Per the germline V gene, CDR1 is SGHRS and CDR2 is YFSETQ. The CDR3 spans 13 residues. The CDR3 region is CASSSEGANVLTF. As DNA, the CDR3 is TGCGCCAGCAGCTCGGAAGGGGCCAACGTCCTGACTTTC.

V and J are TRBV9 and TRBJ1-1; D is possibly TRBD1 (5 bases). In germline, CDR1 is SGDLS, CDR2 YYNGEE. This CDR3 is built from 15 residues. Between the trimmed V and J ends, which lost 0 bases and 3 bases, there was a span of 12 bases. The CDR3 is CASSVVGRADTEAFF. The CDR3 coding sequence is TGTGCCAGCAGCGTAGTTGGCAGGGCTGACACTGAAGCTTTCTTT.

V usage is TRBV27 and J usage is TRBJ2-7; TRBD1 might be the D (5 bases). Trimming took 6 bases from V and 3 from J, leaving 18 bases between them. Germline CDR1 and CDR2: MNHEY and SMNVEV (reference sequence). This CDR3 contains 15 residues. The CDR3: CASRQGTEMNYEQYF. The CDR3 coding sequence is TGTGCCAGCAGGCAGGGTACGGAAATGAACTACGAGCAGTACTTC.

This clone was seen just once. The chain joins TRBV6-1 to TRBJ1-5; no clear D gene. The CDR3 sequence is 13 residues long. V dropped 0 bases and J dropped 4 bases, with 4 bases sitting between them. Germline V gives CDR1 MNHNS, CDR2 SASEGT. The CDR3: CASSEARNQPQHF. The CDR3 coding sequence is TGTGCCAGCAGTGAAGCCCGGAATCAGCCCCAGCATTTT.

The chain combines TRBV3-1 (or the pseudogene TRBV3-2) with TRBJ2-7, with 7 bases lining up with TRBD2. The V gene's germline CDR1 is LGHDT and CDR2 YNNKEL (reference sequence). The CDR3 consists of 15 residues. The V segment lost 3 bases and the J segment 1 base; nucleotides outside the gene matches: 6. CDR3 nucleotides: TGTGCCAGCAGCCAGGGGAGGGCGCCGTCCTACGAGCAGTACGTC. It translates to CASSQGRAPSYEQYV.